These 16 T cell receptor beta chains share one sample of origin, sequenced in a study of CD8 T cells in ankylosing spondylitis (dated by TCRdb to the late 2010s). Library generation was performed with 5' RACE. For sequencing, an Illumina HiSeq 2500 was employed. TCRdb reanalyzed the raw reads on its own, using fastp at Q25 for trimming and MiXCR for clone calling, and kept in-frame beta chains. Every entry covers one CDR3 protein and lists the most common genes and DNA from its rows. This sample lists 100,000 to 150,000 distinct CDR3 sequences; roughly 7.3% were detected once. The biggest ten clones account for 12% of the sample. Sequenced input: blood, either unsorted or a sorted T cell fraction (not recorded which). These receptors were collected from a male donor with ankylosing spondylitis or in good health (not recorded which).

There are many counts of this clonotype. J is TRBJ1-2 and V is TRBV7-2, with D maybe TRBD1 (5 bases). V lost 2 bases and J lost 1, with 14 bases in between. The CDR3 is made up of 16 amino acids. The germline V gene has CDR1 SGHTA and CDR2 FQGNSA. The CDR3 sequence: CASSLYLGDRNYGYTF. The CDR3 DNA sequence: TGTGCCAGCAGCTTATATCTGGGGGACCGTAACTATGGCTACACCTTC. Full variable domain (outside the CDR3, taken from reference TRBV7-2 and TRBJ1-2): GAGVSQSPSNKVTEKGKDVELRCDPISGHTALYWYRQSLGQGLEFLIYFQGNSAPDKSGLPSDRFSAERTGGSVSTLTIQRTQQEDSAVYLCASSLYLGDRNYGYTFGSGTRLTVV.

The table lists this clonotype with many counts. The chain couples TRBV12-3 or TRBV12-4 to TRBJ2-5; D is ambiguous. V was cut by 3 bases and J by 1 base, with 9 bases left in between. The CDR3 totals 14 residues. The CDR3 region has the DNA TGTGCCAGCAGTTTCTGGCAGGCCCAAGAGACCCAGTACTTC. It yields the protein CASSFWQAQETQYF.

This clonotype was seen repeatedly, ten times or more. The gene calls are TRBV29-1 and TRBJ1-3, with D perhaps matching TRBD1 (5 bases). This CDR3 region has 15 residues. Looked up from germline, CDR1 is SQVTM and CDR2 is ANQGSEA. V was clipped by 4 bases and J by 0 bases, with 13 bases between them. The CDR3 protein is CSVVGTTLSGNTIYF. The CDR3 region has the DNA TGCAGCGTTGTAGGGACGACTCTCTCTGGAAACACCATATATTTT.

This clonotype was detected ten times or more. V is TRBV20-1 and J is TRBJ2-7; 9 positions agree with TRBD2. The CDR3 is 17 residues long. The V and J ends lost 4 bases and 0 bases, in that order; junction bases with no gene match: 13. Germline lookup yields CDR1 DFQATT and CDR2 SNEGSKA (reference sequence). CDR3 nucleotides: TGCAGTGCTACGGGTTACGAAATAGCGGGGGCCTCCTACGAGCAGTACTTC. This gives the protein CSATGYEIAGASYEQYF.

At least ten counts were recorded for this clonotype. This chain links TRBV12-3 or TRBV12-4 with TRBJ2-7; 7 nucleotides align to TRBD2. This CDR3 region has 14 residues. With V trimmed by 5 bases and J by 5 bases, 9 bases remained unmatched. The CDR3 DNA is TGTGCCAGCAGTCCAGACCTGGGGAGGGACGAGCAGTACTTC. This sequence encodes CASSPDLGRDEQYF.

The sample holds many counts of this clonotype. The rearrangement links TRBV5-1 to TRBJ2-1, with 9 bases aligning to TRBD1. V was clipped by 1 base and J by 6 bases; unmatched bases: 5. This CDR3 comprises 15 residues. Germline loops: CDR1 SGHRS, CDR2 YFSETQ. The CDR3 spells CASSLPQGAVNEQFF. The CDR3 coding sequence is TGCGCCAGCAGCTTGCCACAGGGGGCCGTCAATGAGCAGTTCTTC.

This clonotype was seen at least ten times. CDR3 protein: CSARDSDRRYSNQPQHF. CDR3 sequence (DNA): TGCAGTGCTAGAGATAGCGACCGACGATATAGCAATCAGCCCCAGCATTTT. The chain carries TRBV20-1 and TRBJ1-5, with D uncertain. This CDR3 region has 17 residues. The germline V gene has CDR1 DFQATT and CDR2 SNEGSKA (reference sequence). V was shortened by 0 bases and J by 0 bases, with 15 bases between the two germline ends.

Many counts were recorded for this clonotype. This chain connects TRBV29-1 to TRBJ2-1; D is tentatively TRBD1 or TRBD2 (5 bases each). V lost 4 bases and J 2 bases, leaving 12 bases between the germline ends. This CDR3 is 14 amino acids long. Germline loops: CDR1 SQVTM, CDR2 ANQGSEA. CDR3 region: CSVVGTRAYNEQFF. DNA for the CDR3: TGCAGCGTTGTGGGGACCCGGGCCTACAATGAGCAGTTCTTC.

This clonotype was detected ten times or more. This sequence joins TRBV5-1 and TRBJ2-1; D unclear. Germline lookup yields CDR1 SGHRS and CDR2 YFSETQ. V lost 0 bases and J lost 6, with 10 bases in between. The CDR3 totals 14 residues. DNA of the CDR3: TGCGCCAGCAGCTTGGATTCCGTAGTCAATGAGCAGTTCTTC. Amino acids: CASSLDSVVNEQFF.

In this sample, this clonotype turned up many times. The chain is built from TRBV20-1 and TRBJ2-2; D not resolved. The CDR3 spans 13 residues. Trimming took off 5 bases at V and 3 bases at J, with 10 bases between the two ends. The V gene's germline CDR1 is DFQATT and CDR2 SNEGSKA (reference sequence). CDR3 nucleotides: TGCAGTGCTGGTAGGGCCGACACCGGGGAGCTGTTTTTT. Its protein is CSAGRADTGELFF.

This clonotype was counted many times. The rearrangement links TRBV6-1 to TRBJ2-1; 9 nucleotides line up with TRBD2. The V and J ends lost 5 bases and 7 bases, in that order; junction bases with no gene match: 9. The CDR3 spans 15 residues. The germline V gene has CDR1 MNHNS and CDR2 SASEGT. The CDR3 nucleotides read TGTGCCAGCAGTCGAATGACTAGCGGAATAAATGAGCAGTTCTTC. This encodes CASSRMTSGINEQFF.

The sample holds many counts of this clonotype. The chain combines TRBV6-1 with TRBJ2-1; 9 nucleotides match TRBD1. The CDR3 runs to 16 residues. Germline CDR1 MNHNS, CDR2 SASEGT. The trim removed 2 bases at V and 7 bases at J, leaving 9 bases unmatched. CDR3 bases: TGTGCCAGCAGTGAAAATTTAGGACAGGGGCAGAATGAGCAGTTCTTC. It translates to CASSENLGQGQNEQFF.

The V call is TRBV9, the J call TRBJ2-1, with 8 bases fitting TRBD2. Germline CDR1 is SGDLS and CDR2 is YYNGEE. The CDR3 totals 17 residues. J was trimmed by 5 bases and V by 2 bases; bases with no gene match: 12. In nucleotides, the CDR3 is TGTGCCAGCAGCGTTACCGGGGGGGCGGGGGCCAACAATGAGCAGTTCTTC. It specifies CASSVTGGAGANNEQFF.

This clonotype was counted at least ten times. V is TRBV6-2 or TRBV6-3 and J is TRBJ2-7; 9 bases line up with TRBD1. This CDR3 has 12 amino acids. V dropped 8 bases and J dropped 3; count of bases not matched to a gene: 2. The germline V gene encodes CDR1 MNHEY and CDR2 SVGEGT. This CDR3 is CASGQGSYEQYF. For the CDR3, the DNA is TGTGCCAGCGGACAGGGGAGCTACGAGCAGTACTTC.

This clonotype was seen many times. The genes are TRBV6-1 and TRBJ1-6; the match to TRBD1 covers 7 bases. There are 15 residues in the CDR3. V lost 3 bases and J lost 9; bases outside the gene matches: 8. CDR1 and CDR2 from the germline V gene are MNHNS and SASEGT. DNA for the CDR3: TGTGCCAGCAGTGAGACGGAACAGGGGAGTTCACCCCTCCACTTT. Protein sequence: CASSETEQGSSPLHF.

This clonotype was detected ten times or more. The rearrangement links TRBV28 to TRBJ2-1; D not certain. Germline V gives CDR1 MDHEN, CDR2 SYDVKM. CDR3 length: 14 residues. V lost 6 bases to trimming and J lost 5 bases, with 14 bases between them. In nucleotides, the CDR3 is TGTGCCAGCAGCCCCACCTCAGGACACAATGAGCAGTTCTTC. Its translation is CASSPTSGHNEQFF. Full variable domain (remainder filled in from reference TRBV28 and TRBJ2-1): DVKVTQSSRYLVKRTGEKVFLECVQDMDHENMFWYRQDPGLGLRLIYFSYDVKMKEKGDIPEGYSVSREKKERFSLILESASTNQTSMYLCASSPTSGHNEQFFGPGTRLTVL.